This T cell receptor (beta chain) was observed in a study of cytomegalovirus exposure and HLA in healthy donors. General study points: Some 17,000 TCR beta sequences were associated with HLA alleles at 0.05 false discovery rate in a later analysis. Later analysis placed DRB1 highest and HLA-C lowest in TCR association rates, which differed by HLA locus. As was reported, the classifier diagnosed cytomegalovirus status with high specificity and sensitivity. Some public TCRs appeared in many individuals, while most sequences were rare.

PCR was performed using 60 Vbeta and 13 Jbeta primers. Measured with immunoSEQ multiplex PCR; TCRdb has only the in-frame clones, and not every one. The sample lists some 150,000 clones; 70% to 80% were seen once. This CDR3 is 16 amino acids long. Germline CDR1 is MDHEN and CDR2 is SYDVKM. With 4 bases removed from V and 1 base from J, the gap between germline ends came to 14 bases. In the case of this clone: Its cognate antigen is unknown.

Sequenced: PBMCs. This chain connects TRBV28 to TRBJ2-1, with D tentatively TRBD1 (6 bases). The sequence was obtained from a male donor in good health and CMV-seronegative. The CDR3 DNA is TGTGCCAGCAGTTCTCCAGGGGCCGGGTCCTACAATGAGCAGTTCTTC. Protein: CASSSPGAGSYNEQFF. Full variable domain (rest looked up from reference TRBV28 and TRBJ2-1): DVKVTQSSRYLVKRTGEKVFLECVQDMDHENMFWYRQDPGLGLRLIYFSYDVKMKEKGDIPEGYSVSREKKERFSLILESASTNQTSMYLCASSSPGAGSYNEQFFGPGTRLTVL.